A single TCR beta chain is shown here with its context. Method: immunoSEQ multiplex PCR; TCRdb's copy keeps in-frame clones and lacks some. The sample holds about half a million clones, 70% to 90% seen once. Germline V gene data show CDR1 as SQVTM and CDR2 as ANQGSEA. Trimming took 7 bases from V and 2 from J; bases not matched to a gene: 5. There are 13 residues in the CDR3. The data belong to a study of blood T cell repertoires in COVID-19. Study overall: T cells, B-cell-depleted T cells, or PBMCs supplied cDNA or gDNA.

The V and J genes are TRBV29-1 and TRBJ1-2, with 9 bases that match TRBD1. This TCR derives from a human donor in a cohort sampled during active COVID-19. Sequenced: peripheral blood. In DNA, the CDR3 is TGCAGCGCCGGGGACAGGGTCAACTATGGCTACACCTTC. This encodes CSAGDRVNYGYTF.